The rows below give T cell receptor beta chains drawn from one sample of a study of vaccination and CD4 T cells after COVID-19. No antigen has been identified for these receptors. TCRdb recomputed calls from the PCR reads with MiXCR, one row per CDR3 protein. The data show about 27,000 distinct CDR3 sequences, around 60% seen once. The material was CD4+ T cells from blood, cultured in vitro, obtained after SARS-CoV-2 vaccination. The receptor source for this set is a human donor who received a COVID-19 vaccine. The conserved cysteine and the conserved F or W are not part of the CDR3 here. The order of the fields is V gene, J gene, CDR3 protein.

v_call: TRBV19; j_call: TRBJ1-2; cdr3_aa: ASRLLSIFGYT
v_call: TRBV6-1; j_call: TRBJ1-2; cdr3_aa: ASSRGGVGYGYT
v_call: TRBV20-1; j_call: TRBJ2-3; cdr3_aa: SARLAGGMDTQY
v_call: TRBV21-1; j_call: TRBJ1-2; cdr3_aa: ASSTYRDRGIYGYT
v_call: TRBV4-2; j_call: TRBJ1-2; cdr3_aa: ARSQAEDHYGYT
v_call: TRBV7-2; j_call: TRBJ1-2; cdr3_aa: ASSLVIANYGYT
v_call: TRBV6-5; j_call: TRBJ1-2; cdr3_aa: ASSYGGLRGYT
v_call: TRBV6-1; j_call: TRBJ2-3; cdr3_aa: ASTPQQGADTQY
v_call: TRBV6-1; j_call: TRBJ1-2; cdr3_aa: ASSVWESGYT
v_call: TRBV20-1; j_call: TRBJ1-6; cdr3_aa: SAPDRGRDSPLH
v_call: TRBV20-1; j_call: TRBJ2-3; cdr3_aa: SARDLGLTYTDTQY
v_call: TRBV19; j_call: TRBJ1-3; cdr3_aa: ASSPSGQGRNTIY
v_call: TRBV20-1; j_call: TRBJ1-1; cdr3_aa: SASGTGGGMNTEAF
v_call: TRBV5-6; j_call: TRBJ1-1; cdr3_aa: ASSLRYTRNTEAF
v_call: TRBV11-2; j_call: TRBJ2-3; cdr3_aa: ASSFLRTDTQY
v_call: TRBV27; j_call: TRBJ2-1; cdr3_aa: ASSTPRARQRYNEQF
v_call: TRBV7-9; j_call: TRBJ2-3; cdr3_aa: ASSRSADTQY
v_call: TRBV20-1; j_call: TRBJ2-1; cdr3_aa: SALASNEQF
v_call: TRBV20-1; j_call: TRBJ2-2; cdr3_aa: SASDSRATGELF
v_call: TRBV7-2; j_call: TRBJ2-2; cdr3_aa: ASSGSSTGELF
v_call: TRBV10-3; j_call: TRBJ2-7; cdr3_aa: AISDPGQGTGAYEQY
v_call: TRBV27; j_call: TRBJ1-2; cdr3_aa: ASRDPFGGYGYT
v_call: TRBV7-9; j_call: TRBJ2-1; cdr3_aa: ASTLRGGGVGEQF
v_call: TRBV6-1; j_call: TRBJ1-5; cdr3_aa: ASSESGRTYSNQPQH
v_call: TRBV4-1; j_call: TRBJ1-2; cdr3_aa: ASSQPTATNYGYT
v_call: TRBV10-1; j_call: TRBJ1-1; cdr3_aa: ASSELGTGRAF
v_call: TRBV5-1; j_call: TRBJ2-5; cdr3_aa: ASSFLTASGAVGETQY